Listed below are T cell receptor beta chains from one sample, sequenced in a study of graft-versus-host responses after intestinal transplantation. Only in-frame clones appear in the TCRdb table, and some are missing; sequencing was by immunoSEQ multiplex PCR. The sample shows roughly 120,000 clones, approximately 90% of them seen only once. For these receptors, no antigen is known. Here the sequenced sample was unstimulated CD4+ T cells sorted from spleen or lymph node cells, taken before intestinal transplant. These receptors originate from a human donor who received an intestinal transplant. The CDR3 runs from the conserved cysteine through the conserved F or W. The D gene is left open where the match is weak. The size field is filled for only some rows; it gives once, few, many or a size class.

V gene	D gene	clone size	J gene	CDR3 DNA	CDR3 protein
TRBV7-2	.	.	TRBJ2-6	TGTGCCAGCAGCTTATTTTCTAGAGGGGCCAACGTCCTGACTTTC	CASSLFSRGANVLTF
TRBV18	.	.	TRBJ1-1	TGTGCCAGCTCACCGCTACAGGGCGCCGCTGAAGCTTTCTTT	CASSPLQGAAEAFF
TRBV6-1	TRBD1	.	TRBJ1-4	TGTGCCAGCAGCCTGGACAGGATCAATGAAAAACTGTTTTTT	CASSLDRINEKLFF
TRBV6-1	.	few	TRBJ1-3	TGTGCCAGCAGTCAGCTGGGACATGGTGGAAACACCATATATTTT	CASSQLGHGGNTIYF
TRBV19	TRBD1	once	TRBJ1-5	TGTGCCAGTAGCGCGACAGGGGGCGATCAGCCCCAGCATTTT	CASSATGGDQPQHF
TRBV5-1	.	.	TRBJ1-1	TGCGCCAGCAGCTTCCCGGGGTCGAACACTGAAGCTTTCTTT	CASSFPGSNTEAFF
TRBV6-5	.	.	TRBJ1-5	TGTGCCAGCACCATGGGGGGGAATCAGCCCCAGCATTTT	CASTMGGNQPQHF
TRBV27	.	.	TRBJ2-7	TGTGCCAGCAGTCCTCAGACGGCGGGACAGCCGAACGTCCTTGGGCAGTACTTC	CASSPQTAGQPNVLGQYF
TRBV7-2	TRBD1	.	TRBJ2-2	TGTGCCAGCAGCTGGGACAGCAACACCGGGGAGCTGTTTTTT	CASSWDSNTGELFF
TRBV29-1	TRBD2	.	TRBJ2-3	TGCAGCGAGCGACTAGCGGGTGGCACAGATACGCAGTATTTT	CSERLAGGTDTQYF
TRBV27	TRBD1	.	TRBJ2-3	TGTGCCAGCAGTAAACGGACAGGGGGCGGCACAGATACGCAGTATTTT	CASSKRTGGGTDTQYF
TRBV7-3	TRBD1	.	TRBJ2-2	TGTGCCAGCAGACACGACAGGGCGACCGGTGTCACCGGGGAGCTGTTTTTT	CASRHDRATGVTGELFF